The 22 T cell receptor beta chains reported below all come from one sample, sequenced in a study of T cells in localized non-small cell lung cancer. Data came from immunoSEQ multiplex PCR; TCRdb stores just in-frame clones and leaves some out. The repertoire holds about 40,000 clones, with under 90% as singletons. Sequences were derived from peripheral blood mononuclear cells, sampled before any cancer treatment. All receptors come from a male donor aged 60 or over with stage II lung adenocarcinoma.

This rearrangement joins TRBV25-1 to TRBJ1-6, with D unclear. V shed 3 bases and J shed 10 bases, with 10 bases lying between them. Germline V gene data show CDR1 as MGHDK and CDR2 as SYGVNS. The CDR3 runs to 13 residues. CDR3 sequence: CASSDVRESPLHF. DNA for the CDR3: TGTGCCAGCAGTGATGTGAGGGAATCACCCCTCCACTTT.

V and J are TRBV7-3 and TRBJ1-1, with a tentative D call TRBD1 (5 bases). This CDR3 comprises 13 residues. Trimming took off 5 bases at V and 6 bases at J, with 13 bases between the two ends. Germline V gives CDR1 SGHTA, CDR2 FQGTGA. The CDR3 DNA follows: TGTGCCAGCAGCCTTACTGGACAATCTGAAGCTTTCTTT. Encoded protein: CASSLTGQSEAFF.

The CDR3 loop reads CASSRDYGLEQYF. The CDR3 nucleotides are TGTGCCAGCAGCCGGGACTACGGACTCGAGCAGTACTTC. The chain links TRBV7-9 to TRBJ2-7; 7 bases match TRBD2. The germline CDR1 and CDR2 sequences are SEHNR and FQNEAQ (reference sequence). The CDR3 is 13 amino acids. The V gene end was trimmed by 5 bases and the J gene end by 6 bases; junction bases not matched to a gene: 7.

This clone was counted a single time. The J gene is TRBJ2-1, the V gene TRBV7-8; tentatively, D is TRBD2 (6 bases). The CDR3 consists of 19 residues. Deletions cut 2 bases from V and 2 bases from J, with 22 bases between. CDR1 and CDR2 (germline): SGHVS, FQNEAQ. CDR3 residues: CASSLFGVGRKEPYNEQFF. In DNA, the CDR3 is TGTGCCAGCAGCTTATTTGGTGTCGGGAGAAAGGAACCCTACAATGAGCAGTTCTTC.

The chain has TRBV5-1 and TRBJ1-1, with D possibly TRBD1 on 6 matching bases. V was cut by 5 bases and J by 1 base, with 12 bases left in between. Germline V gene sequence: CDR1 SGHRS, CDR2 YFSETQ. CDR3 length: 14 amino acids. The CDR3 sequence: CASSKTGQNTEAFF. The CDR3 DNA sequence: TGCGCCAGCAGTAAGACAGGTCAGAACACTGAAGCTTTCTTT.

The CDR3 here is CASSSLDSPLNYGYTF. The DNA of the CDR3 is TGTGCCAGCAGTTCGCTGGACAGCCCACTAAACTATGGCTACACCTTC. The chain joins TRBV28 to TRBJ1-2; tentative D call: TRBD1 (6 bases). The germline gives CDR1 MDHEN, CDR2 SYDVKM. Trimming pared 4 bases from V and 2 bases from J, leaving 17 bases between. This CDR3 spans 16 amino acids.

The J gene is TRBJ2-7, the V gene TRBV2, with a possible D match to TRBD1 (5 bases). This CDR3 is 14 amino acids long. With 5 bases removed from V and 0 bases from J, the gap between germline ends came to 11 bases. Germline CDR1 reads SNHLY; CDR2 reads FYNNEI. Here the CDR3 reads CASSLQATSYEQYF. The CDR3 bases are TGTGCCAGCAGTCTACAGGCGACCTCCTACGAGCAGTACTTC.

The rearrangement joins TRBV2 to TRBJ2-1; 10 bases match TRBD2. Unmatched junction bases numbered 1, after V lost 4 bases and J lost 4 bases. CDR1 SNHLY and CDR2 FYNNEI come from the germline V gene. The CDR3 runs to 14 residues. CDR3 DNA: TGTGCCAGCAGTGTGACTAGCGGGTACAATGAGCAGTTCTTC. It translates to CASSVTSGYNEQFF.

This rearrangement joins TRBV5-8 to TRBJ1-2; possibly TRBD1 for D (5 bases). Germline CDR1 SGHTS, CDR2 YDEGEE. The CDR3 spans 12 residues. Trimming removed 2 bases at V and 6 bases at J, with 8 bases between. CDR3 DNA: TGTGCCAGCAGCTTTTCAGGGAATGGCTACACCTTC. This gives the protein CASSFSGNGYTF.

CDR3 region: CASSIRGLLQYF. The CDR3 DNA follows: TGTGCCAGCAGTATTAGGGGGTTGTTGCAGTACTTC. V is TRBV28 and J is TRBJ2-5, with D perhaps TRBD1 (6 bases). V lost 5 bases, J lost 11 bases, and 15 bases lay in between. The germline V gene has CDR1 MDHEN and CDR2 SYDVKM. CDR3 length: 12 residues.

This clone turned up a few times. The chain carries TRBV29-1 and TRBJ2-7, with D maybe TRBD1 (6 bases). CDR3 length equals 13 residues. V lost 2 bases and J lost 3, with 11 bases in between. Looked up from germline, CDR1 is SQVTM and CDR2 is ANQGSEA. The CDR3 DNA sequence: TGCAGCGTTGAAAAGGGGGAAGGCTACGAGCAGTACTTC. Encoded protein: CSVEKGEGYEQYF.

The rearrangement joins TRBV25-1 to TRBJ2-3; D gene unclear. Per the germline V gene, CDR1 is MGHDK and CDR2 is SYGVNS. V lost 3 bases and J lost 1, with 11 bases in between. This CDR3 is built from 15 residues. CDR3 nucleotide sequence: TGTGCCAGCAGTGAGATCGGCAGGCGCACAGATACGCAGTATTTT. Translating it yields CASSEIGRRTDTQYF.

The chain is built from TRBV5-1 and TRBJ2-2, with 10 bases matching TRBD1. The J segment lost 2 bases and the V segment lost 4 bases, leaving 17 bases of the junction unmatched. The CDR3 sequence is 20 residues long. Germline loops: CDR1 SGHRS, CDR2 YFSETQ. The CDR3 here is CASSIAGTGVTFLNTGELFF. The CDR3 DNA follows: TGCGCCAGCAGCATAGCCGGGACAGGGGTCACCTTCCTCAACACCGGGGAGCTGTTTTTT.

The J gene is TRBJ1-5, the V gene TRBV6-6, with D uncertain. Germline V gene lookup returns CDR1 MNHNY and CDR2 SVGAGI (reference sequence). The CDR3 is 15 amino acids. V lost 6 bases and J lost 6, with 18 bases in between. The CDR3 coding sequence is TGTGCCAGCAGGGTAACTATGAACCCCGCTCAGCCCCAGCATTTT. Protein sequence: CASRVTMNPAQPQHF.

The rearrangement uses TRBV19 and TRBJ1-2; D gene unclear. Per germline, CDR1 LNHDA and CDR2 SQIVND (reference sequence). Trimming stripped 4 bases from V and 3 bases from J, with 24 bases between. CDR3 size: 18 residues. This CDR3 reads CASSTRRTSSEEDYGYTF. The CDR3 DNA reads TGTGCCAGTAGTACCCGAAGGACTTCATCGGAGGAGGACTATGGCTACACCTTC.

The chain joins TRBV6-5 to TRBJ2-7; TRBD1 matches at 9 bases. V was clipped by 5 bases and J by 3 bases; unmatched bases: 8. The germline V gene has CDR1 MNHEY and CDR2 SVGAGI. The CDR3 has 15 residues. The CDR3 DNA sequence: TGTGCCAGCAGTGCCCCGGGACAGGGCCGCTACGAGCAGTACTTC. Translated, it gives CASSAPGQGRYEQYF.

This sequence joins TRBV5-5 and TRBJ2-5; D is perhaps TRBD1 (6 bases). The CDR3 contains 16 residues. Germline CDR1 reads SGHKS; CDR2 reads YYEKEE (reference sequence). V was trimmed by 4 bases and J by 5 bases, leaving 21 bases between them. The CDR3 reads CASSLNSQGLGETQYF. DNA of the CDR3: TGTGCCAGCAGCCTAAATTCACAGGGATTAGGGGAGACCCAGTACTTC.

The chain uses TRBV18 and TRBJ2-3, with D possibly matching TRBD1 (7 bases). V was pared by 6 bases and J by 2 bases, with 12 bases between. This CDR3 has 14 amino acids. Germline V gene lookup returns CDR1 KGHSH and CDR2 LQKENI. The chain's CDR3 is CASSRDSPTDTQYF. CDR3 nucleotide sequence: TGTGCCAGCTCGCGGGACAGCCCCACAGATACGCAGTATTTT. The variable domain in full, completed from reference TRBV18 and TRBJ2-3, reads NAGVMQNPRHLVRRRGQEARLRCSPMKGHSHVYWYRQLPEEGLKFMVYLQKENIIDESGMPKERFSAEFPKEGPSILRIQQVVRGDSAAYFCASSRDSPTDTQYFGPGTRLTVL.

V and J are TRBV5-6 and TRBJ2-1; 9 bases are shared with TRBD2. Trimming at V came to 2 bases and at J to 6 bases, leaving 6 bases not matched to a gene. Germline CDR1 and CDR2: SGHDT and YYEEEE. CDR3 size: 15 residues. CDR3 coding DNA: TGTGCCAGCAGCTTCCTAGCGGGAAGGGGCAATGAGCAGTTCTTC. Translated: CASSFLAGRGNEQFF.

This chain joins TRBV10-3 and TRBJ1-2, with D possibly TRBD1 on 6 matching bases. The ends were cut back, 6 bases at V and 4 bases at J, with 18 bases in the middle. CDR1 and CDR2 (germline): ENHRY, SYGVKD. This CDR3 is 15 amino acids long. The CDR3 DNA is TGTGCCATCAGCCTCCGGACAGAGCACTTCTATGGCTACACCTTC. Its protein product is CAISLRTEHFYGYTF.

The chain has TRBV5-4 and TRBJ1-1; D is uncertain. Deletions cut 4 bases from V and 0 bases from J, with 19 bases between. This CDR3 region has 17 residues. Germline V lookup: CDR1 SGHNT, CDR2 YYREEE (reference sequence). This CDR3 reads CASSPGRAGLMNTEAFF. CDR3 DNA: TGTGCCAGCAGCCCTGGGCGGGCAGGATTGATGAACACTGAAGCTTTCTTT.

This rearrangement joins TRBV6-4 to TRBJ2-2; D might be TRBD1 or TRBD2, each matching 5 bases. Germline-derived CDR1 and CDR2 are MRHNA and SNTAGT. V dropped 2 bases and J dropped 5 bases, with 12 bases sitting between them. The CDR3 totals 15 residues. The CDR3 nucleotides read TGTGCCAGCAGTGACGGGGGTTGGGGGACCGGGGAGCTGTTTTTT. As protein: CASSDGGWGTGELFF.